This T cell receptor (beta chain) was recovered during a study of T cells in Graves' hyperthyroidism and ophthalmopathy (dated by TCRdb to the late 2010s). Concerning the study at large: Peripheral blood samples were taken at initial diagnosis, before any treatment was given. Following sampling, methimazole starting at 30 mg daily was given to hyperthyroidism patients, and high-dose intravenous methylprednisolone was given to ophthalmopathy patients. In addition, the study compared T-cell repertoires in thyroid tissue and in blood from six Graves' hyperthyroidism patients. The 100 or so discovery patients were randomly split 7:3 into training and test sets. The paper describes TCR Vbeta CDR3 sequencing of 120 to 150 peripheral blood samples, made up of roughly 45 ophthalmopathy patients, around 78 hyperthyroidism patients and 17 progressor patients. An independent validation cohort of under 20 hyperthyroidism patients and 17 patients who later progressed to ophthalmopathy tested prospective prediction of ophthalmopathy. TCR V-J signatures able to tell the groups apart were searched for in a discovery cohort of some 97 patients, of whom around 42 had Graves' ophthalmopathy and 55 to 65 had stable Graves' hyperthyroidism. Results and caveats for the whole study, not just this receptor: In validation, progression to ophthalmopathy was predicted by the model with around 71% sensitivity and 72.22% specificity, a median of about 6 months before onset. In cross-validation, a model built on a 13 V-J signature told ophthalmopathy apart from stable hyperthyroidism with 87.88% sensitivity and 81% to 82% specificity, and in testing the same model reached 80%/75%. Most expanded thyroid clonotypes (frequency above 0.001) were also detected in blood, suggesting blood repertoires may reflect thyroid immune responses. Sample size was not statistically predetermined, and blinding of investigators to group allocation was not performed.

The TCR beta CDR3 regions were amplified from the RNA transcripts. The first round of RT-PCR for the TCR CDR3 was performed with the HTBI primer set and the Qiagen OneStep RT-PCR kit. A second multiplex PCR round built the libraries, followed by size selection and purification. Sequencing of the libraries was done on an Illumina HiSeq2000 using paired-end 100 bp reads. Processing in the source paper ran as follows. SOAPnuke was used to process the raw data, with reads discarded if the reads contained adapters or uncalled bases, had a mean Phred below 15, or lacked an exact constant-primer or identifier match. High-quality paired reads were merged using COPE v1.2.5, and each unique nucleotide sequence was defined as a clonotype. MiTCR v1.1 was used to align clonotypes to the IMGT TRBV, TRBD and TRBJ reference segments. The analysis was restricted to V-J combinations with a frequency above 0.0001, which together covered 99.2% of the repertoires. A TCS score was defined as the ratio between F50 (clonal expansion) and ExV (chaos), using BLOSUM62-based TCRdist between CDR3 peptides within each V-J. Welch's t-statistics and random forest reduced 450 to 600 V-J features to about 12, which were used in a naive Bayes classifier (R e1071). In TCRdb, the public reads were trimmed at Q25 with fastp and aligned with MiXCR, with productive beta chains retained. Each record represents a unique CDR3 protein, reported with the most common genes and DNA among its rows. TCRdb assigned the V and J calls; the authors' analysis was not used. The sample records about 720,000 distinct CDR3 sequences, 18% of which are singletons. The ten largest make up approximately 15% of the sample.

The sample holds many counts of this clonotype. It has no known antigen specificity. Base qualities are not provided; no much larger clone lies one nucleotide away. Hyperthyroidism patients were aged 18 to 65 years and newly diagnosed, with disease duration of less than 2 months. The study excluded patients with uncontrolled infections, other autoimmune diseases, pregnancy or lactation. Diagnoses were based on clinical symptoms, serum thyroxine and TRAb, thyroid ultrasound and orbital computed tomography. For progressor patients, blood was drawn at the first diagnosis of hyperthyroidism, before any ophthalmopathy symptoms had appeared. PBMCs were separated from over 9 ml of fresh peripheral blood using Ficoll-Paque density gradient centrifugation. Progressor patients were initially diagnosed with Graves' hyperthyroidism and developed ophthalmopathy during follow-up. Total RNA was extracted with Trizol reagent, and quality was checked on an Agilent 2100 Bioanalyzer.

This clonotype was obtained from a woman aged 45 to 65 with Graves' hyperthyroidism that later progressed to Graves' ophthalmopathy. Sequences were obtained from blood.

The DNA is as follows: TGTGCCAGCAGTGAGTGGACAGGGAGGGCAGATACGCAGTATTTT. This encodes CASSEWTGRADTQYF. The sequence is built from TRBV2 and TRBJ2-3, and possibly TRBD1, on 8 matching bases. The CDR3 runs 15 amino acids, cysteine and phenylalanine included. Of the read, only the CDR3 DNA is kept; its 45 bases are in frame from base 1. Trimming removed 3 bases from V and 4 bases from J, leaving 14 bases between the germline ends. CDR1 and CDR2 were assigned from the germline V gene as SNHLY and FYNNEI.